This T cell receptor (beta chain) was captured by sequencing in a study of T cells in Graves' hyperthyroidism and ophthalmopathy. It was considered stable Graves' hyperthyroidism when ophthalmopathy did not progress within 18 months. Study outcomes and limitations: The model made its ophthalmopathy prediction, and onset followed a median approximately 6.5 months later.

This clonotype has at least ten counts. Its specificity is unknown. The TCR beta CDR3 regions underwent amplification using RNA transcripts as the source. The HTBI set primed first-round TCR CDR3 RT-PCR. MiXCR, applied by TCRdb to the multiplex PCR reads, yields one record per CDR3 protein. In the table there are about 420,000 distinct CDR3 sequences, roughly 13% of which are singletons. This receptor was obtained from a woman younger than 35 with Graves' hyperthyroidism. Sequencing was performed on blood.

CDR3 coding DNA: TGTGCCAGCTCACGGGACGGGAGGAGCTCCTACGAGCAGTACTTC. Translation: CASSRDGRSSYEQYF. The chain carries TRBV18 and TRBJ2-7, with 7 bases that match TRBD2. With 4 bases clipped from V and 0 bases from J, the junction kept 6 bases outside the gene matches. Germline V gene data show CDR1 as KGHSH and CDR2 as LQKENI. CDR3 length: 15 residues.